The T cell receptor (beta chain) under discussion was sequenced for a study of T cells in Graves' hyperthyroidism and ophthalmopathy. This clonotype was recorded a few times. RNA transcripts were the template for amplifying TCR beta CDR3 regions. The HTBI set primed first-round TCR CDR3 RT-PCR. Via MiXCR, TCRdb re-called the multiplex PCR reads, giving one row per CDR3 protein. The sample carries hundreds of thousands of distinct CDR3 sequences, roughly 13% recorded once. V lost 3 bases, J lost 1 base, and 4 bases stayed unmatched. The CDR3 has 16 amino acids. Germline lookup yields CDR1 ENHRY and CDR2 SYGVKD.

This sequence was found in a woman between 18 and 29 years old with Graves' hyperthyroidism. The chain recombines TRBV10-3 with TRBJ2-1; 9 positions match TRBD2. The specimen was blood. The CDR3 protein is CAISDPLAGSYNEQFF. CDR3 DNA: TGTGCCATCAGTGATCCCCTAGCGGGATCCTACAATGAGCAGTTCTTC.